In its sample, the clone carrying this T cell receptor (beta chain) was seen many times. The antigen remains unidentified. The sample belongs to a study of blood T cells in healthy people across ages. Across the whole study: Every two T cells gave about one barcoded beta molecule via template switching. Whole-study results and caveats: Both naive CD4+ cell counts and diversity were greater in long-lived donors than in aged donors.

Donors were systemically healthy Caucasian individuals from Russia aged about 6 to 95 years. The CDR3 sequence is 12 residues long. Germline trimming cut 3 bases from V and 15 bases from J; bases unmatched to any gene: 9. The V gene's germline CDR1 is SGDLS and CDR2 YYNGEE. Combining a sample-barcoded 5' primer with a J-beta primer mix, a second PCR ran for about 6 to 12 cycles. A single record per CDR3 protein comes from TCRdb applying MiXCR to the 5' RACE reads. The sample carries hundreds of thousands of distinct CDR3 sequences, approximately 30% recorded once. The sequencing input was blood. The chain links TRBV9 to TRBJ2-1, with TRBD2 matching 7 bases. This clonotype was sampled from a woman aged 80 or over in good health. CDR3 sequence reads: CASSARGVRRFF. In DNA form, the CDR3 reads TGTGCCAGCAGCGCCCGGGGGGTGCGTAGGTTCTTC.